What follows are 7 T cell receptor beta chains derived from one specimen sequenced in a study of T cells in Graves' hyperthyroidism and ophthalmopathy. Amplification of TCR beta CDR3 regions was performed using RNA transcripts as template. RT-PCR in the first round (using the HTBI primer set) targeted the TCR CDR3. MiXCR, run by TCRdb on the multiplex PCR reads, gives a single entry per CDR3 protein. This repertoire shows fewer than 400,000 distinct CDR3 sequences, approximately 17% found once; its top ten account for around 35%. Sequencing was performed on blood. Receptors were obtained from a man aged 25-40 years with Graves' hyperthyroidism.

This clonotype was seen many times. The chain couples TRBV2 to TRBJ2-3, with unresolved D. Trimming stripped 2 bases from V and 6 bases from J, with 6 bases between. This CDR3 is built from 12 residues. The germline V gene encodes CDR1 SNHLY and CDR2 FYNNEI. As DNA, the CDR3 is TGTGCCAGCAGTGAACAGATGGATACGCAGTATTTT. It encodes CASSEQMDTQYF.

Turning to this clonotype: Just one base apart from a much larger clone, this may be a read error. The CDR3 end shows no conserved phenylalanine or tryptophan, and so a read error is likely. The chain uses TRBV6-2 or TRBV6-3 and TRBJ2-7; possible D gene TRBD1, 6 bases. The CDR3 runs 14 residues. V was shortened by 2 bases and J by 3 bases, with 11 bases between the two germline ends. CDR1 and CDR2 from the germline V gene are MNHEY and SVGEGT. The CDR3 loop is CASSYSRTDYEQYL. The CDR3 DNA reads TGTGCCAGCAGTTACAGCCGGACAGACTACGAGCAGTACCTC.

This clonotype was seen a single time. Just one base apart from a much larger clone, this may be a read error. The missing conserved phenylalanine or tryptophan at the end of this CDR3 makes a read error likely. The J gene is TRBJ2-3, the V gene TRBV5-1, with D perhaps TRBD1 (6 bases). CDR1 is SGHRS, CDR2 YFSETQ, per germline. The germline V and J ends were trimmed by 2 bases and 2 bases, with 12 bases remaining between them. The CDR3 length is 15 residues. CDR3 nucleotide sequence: TGCGCCAGCAGCTTCGGGACAACTCCCACAGATACGCAGTATCTT. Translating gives CASSFGTTPTDTQYL.

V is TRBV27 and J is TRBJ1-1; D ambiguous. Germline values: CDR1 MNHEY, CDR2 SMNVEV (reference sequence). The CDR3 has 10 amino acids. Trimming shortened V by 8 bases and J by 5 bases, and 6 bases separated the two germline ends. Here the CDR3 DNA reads TGTGCCAGCTGGGGAACTGAAGCTTTCTTT. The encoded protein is CASWGTEAFF.

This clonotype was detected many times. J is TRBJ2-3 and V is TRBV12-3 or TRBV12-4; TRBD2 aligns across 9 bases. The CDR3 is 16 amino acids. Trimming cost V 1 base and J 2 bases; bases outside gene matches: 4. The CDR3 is CASSLGREGLTDTQYF. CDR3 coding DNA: TGTGCCAGCAGTTTAGGGCGGGAGGGCCTCACAGATACGCAGTATTTT.

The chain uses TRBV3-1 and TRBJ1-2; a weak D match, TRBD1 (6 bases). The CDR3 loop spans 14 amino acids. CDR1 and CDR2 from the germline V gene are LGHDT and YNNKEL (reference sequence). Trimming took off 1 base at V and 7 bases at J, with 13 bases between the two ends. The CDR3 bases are TGTGCCAGCAGCCAAGTACGGGGGGCCCGTGGCTACACCTTC. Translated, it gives CASSQVRGARGYTF.

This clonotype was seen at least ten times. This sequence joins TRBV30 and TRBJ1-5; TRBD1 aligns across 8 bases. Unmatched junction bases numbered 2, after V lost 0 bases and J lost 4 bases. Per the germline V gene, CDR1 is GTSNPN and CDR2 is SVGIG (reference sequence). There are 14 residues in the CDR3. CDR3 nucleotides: TGTGCCTGGAGTGTAGGGACAGGTAATCAGCCCCAGCATTTT. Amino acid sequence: CAWSVGTGNQPQHF.